This TCR beta chain was sequenced for a study of regulatory T cells in long-lasting Graves disease. Study-wide points: New patients shared fewer public clonotypes (roughly 910) than persistent patients did (roughly 2,600). Patients with persistent disease showed a bias toward TRBV28, TRBJ1-2 and TRBJ2-5.

Germline V gene lookup returns CDR1 SGDLS and CDR2 YYNGEE. The V and J ends lost 3 bases and 2 bases, in that order; junction bases with no gene match: 4. The CDR3 is made up of 16 amino acids. The TCR beta library used iRepertoire HTBI primers with Arm-PCR amplification of CDR3. TCRdb itself ran the multiplex PCR reads through MiXCR, one entry per CDR3 protein. The sample contains about 540,000 distinct CDR3 sequences, roughly 14% of which appear only once. This clonotype was seen a handful of times. The antigen remains undetermined. Time point given: newly diagnosed GD, antithyroid drugs for less than 3 months. Preparation of the TCR library used RNA extracted from PBMCs. These data were likewise used in another study, on T cells in Graves' hyperthyroidism and ophthalmopathy. That report adds: Graves' hyperthyroidism is called stable when ophthalmopathy does not progress within 18 months. Uncontrolled infection, other autoimmune disease, pregnancy or lactation led to exclusion.

The rearrangement uses TRBV9 and TRBJ2-1; 11 nucleotides line up with TRBD2. The sequences come from peripheral blood mononuclear cells (PBMCs), collected at new diagnosis, from a patient treated with antithyroid drugs. The source of this sequence is a man aged 25-45 years with Graves disease. The CDR3 DNA follows: TGTGCCAGCAGCGCGGGACTAGCGGATACCTACAATGAGCAGTTCTTC. Residues: CASSAGLADTYNEQFF.